Presented here are 11 T cell receptor beta chains from one specimen sequenced in a study of T cells expressing NK-cell markers. Each CDR3 protein gets one entry in TCRdb, which reprocessed the 5' RACE reads and gives no DNA. In total, the table holds 130,000 to 150,000 distinct CDR3 sequences. What was sequenced was blood T cells: a sorted CD56 or NKG2C T cell subset, CD4+ or CD8+ T cells, or bulk PBMC T cells (not recorded which). These receptors all stem from a man aged 18 to 29 in good health.

The rearrangement uses TRBV7-9 and TRBJ2-7. This CDR3 region has 14 residues. Germline V gene sequence: CDR1 SEHNR, CDR2 FQNEAQ (reference sequence). The CDR3 is CASSFAGSSYEQYF.

The CDR3 sequence: CASSLEASGSMGEQYF. This chain joins TRBV5-1 and TRBJ2-7; lacking DNA, the TRBD2 call made by TCRdb goes unchecked. CDR3 length: 16 residues. Germline assignment: CDR1 SGHRS and CDR2 YFSETQ. Combining the CDR3 with reference TRBV5-1 and TRBJ2-7 gives the whole variable domain KAGVTQTPRYLIKTRGQQVTLSCSPISGHRSVSWYQQTPGQGLQFLFEYFSETQRNKGNFPGRFSGRQFSNSRSEMNVSTLELGDSALYLCASSLEASGSMGEQYFGPGTRLTVT.

Here the CDR3 reads CASSLLPSGTTDTQYF. V is TRBV11-2 and J is TRBJ2-3; the D call from TCRdb, TRBD2, cannot be confirmed without DNA. Germline V gene lookup returns CDR1 SGHAT and CDR2 FQNNGV. This CDR3 has 16 residues.

The rearrangement uses TRBV7-8 and TRBJ2-5; the D call of TRBD1 rests on TCRdb alone, since no DNA is present to check it. The CDR3 runs 15 residues. The V gene's germline CDR1 is SGHVS and CDR2 FQNEAQ. The CDR3 region is CASSFGGRRQETQYF.

V usage is TRBV7-9 and J usage is TRBJ2-3; TCRdb outputs TRBD2, but without DNA this stays unchecked. Germline V gene sequence: CDR1 SEHNR, CDR2 FQNEAQ (reference sequence). This CDR3 spans 16 amino acids. The chain's CDR3 is CASSSLGRGDTDTQYF.

V gene TRBV12-3 or TRBV12-4 combines with J gene TRBJ1-4; the TCRdb call, TRBD1, lacks DNA for checking. There are 15 residues in the CDR3. The CDR3 spells CASSPTKGEYEKLFF.

The chain carries TRBV11-2 and TRBJ2-2; TCRdb's D gene call, TRBD2, goes unchecked for lack of DNA. Germline-derived CDR1 and CDR2 are SGHAT and FQNNGV. There are 14 residues in the CDR3. The CDR3 spells CASTGLAGPGELFF.

The CDR3 sequence is CASSADGNTIYF. V gene TRBV6-5 combines with J gene TRBJ1-3. The CDR3 is 12 amino acids. Germline CDR1 MNHEY, CDR2 SVGAGI.

The chain recombines TRBV23-1 with TRBJ2-7; the D call from TCRdb, TRBD1, cannot be confirmed without DNA. TRBV23-1 is given ORF status, its function remaining uncertain. CDR3 length equals 17 residues. This CDR3 is CASSQYGAAGQTYEQYF.

The rearrangement uses TRBV11-2 and TRBJ2-1; the D call of TRBD2 rests on TCRdb alone, since no DNA is present to check it. Germline V gives CDR1 SGHAT, CDR2 FQNNGV. The CDR3 length is 17 residues. The CDR3 is CASSSQTGGEAYNEQFF.

The V gene is TRBV12-3 or TRBV12-4, the J gene TRBJ2-1; with no DNA, the TCRdb D assignment of TRBD2 cannot be verified. The CDR3 runs to 15 residues. This chain's CDR3 is CASHNSRSGNNEQFF.